A single sample gave rise to the 23 T cell receptor beta chains below, sequenced in a study of shared clonotypes between healthy human individuals. TCRdb's copy holds only in-frame clones and misses some; the assay was immunoSEQ multiplex PCR. The sample has over 400,000 clones, around 95% seen once. Sequencing used naive CD4+ T cells sorted from blood. Subset given: CD45RA+ positively selected. The receptors were sampled from a woman aged 30 to 39 in good health.

This chain uses TRBV7-9 with TRBJ2-7, with 9 bases matching TRBD2. CDR1 SEHNR and CDR2 FQNEAQ come from the germline V gene (reference sequence). The CDR3 is 15 residues long. Trimming at V came to 5 bases and at J to 3 bases, leaving 8 bases not matched to a gene. This CDR3 reads CASSPRTSAIYEQYF. CDR3 bases: TGTGCCAGCAGCCCCCGGACTAGCGCAATCTACGAGCAGTACTTC.

This chain uses TRBV6-1 with TRBJ2-1; D remains ambiguous. V lost 4 bases to trimming and J lost 1 base, with 5 bases between them. CDR3 length equals 13 residues. Germline CDR1 MNHNS, CDR2 SASEGT. CDR3 coding DNA: TGTGCCAGCAGTGCCGGATCCTACAATGAGCAGTTCTTC. Translating it yields CASSAGSYNEQFF.

The chain recombines TRBV5-1 with TRBJ2-3; D ambiguous. Germline V gene lookup returns CDR1 SGHRS and CDR2 YFSETQ. Trimming removed 1 base at V and 3 bases at J, with 9 bases between. The length of the CDR3 is 14 residues. The CDR3 DNA follows: TGCGCCAGCAGCTTGAAGGGCTCTACAGATACGCAGTATTTT. This gives the protein CASSLKGSTDTQYF.

V is TRBV10-3 and J is TRBJ2-1, with D tentatively TRBD2 (5 bases). V dropped 4 bases and J dropped 6 bases, with 10 bases sitting between them. The germline V gene encodes CDR1 ENHRY and CDR2 SYGVKD. This CDR3 has 13 amino acids. The DNA of the CDR3 is TGTGCCATCAGTGTTGGACTCCCCAATGAGCAGTTCTTC. It yields the protein CAISVGLPNEQFF.

As to this clone: Other DNA sequences from this sample encode an identical CDR3 as well. V and J are TRBV6-5 and TRBJ1-1, with D tentatively TRBD1 (6 bases). Trimming left V 5 bases short and J 0 bases short, with 7 bases between. The CDR3 consists of 13 residues. CDR1 is MNHEY and CDR2 is SVGAGI in the germline V gene. CDR3 bases: TGTGCCAGCAGTAGGACAGTGAACACTGAAGCTTTCTTT. This gives the protein CASSRTVNTEAFF.

This chain links TRBV10-2 with TRBJ2-5; 12 bases fit TRBD2. Germline V CDR1 and CDR2: WSHSY, SAAADI. The CDR3 has 15 residues. Unmatched junction bases numbered 7, after V lost 6 bases and J lost 5 bases. CDR3: CASSPRLAGEETQYF. The CDR3 DNA reads as TGCGCCAGCAGCCCGCGACTAGCGGGAGAGGAGACCCAGTACTTC.

The V gene is TRBV4-1, the J gene TRBJ2-4; 7 bases align to TRBD1. CDR1 and CDR2 from the germline V gene are MGHRA and YSYEKL. This CDR3 has 17 amino acids. Losses at the gene ends were 3 bases for V and 0 bases for J; bases not matched to a gene: 8. Here the CDR3 reads CASSHSGQEIAKNIQYF. For the CDR3, the DNA is TGCGCCAGCAGCCATTCAGGACAGGAGATAGCCAAAAACATTCAGTACTTC.

CDR3 coding DNA: TGTGCCAGCAGCGGGGGTCGAAGTTCATACAATGAGCAGTTCTTC. This codes for CASSGGRSSYNEQFF. The chain carries TRBV9 and TRBJ2-1; D gene ambiguous. Germline CDR1 is SGDLS and CDR2 is YYNGEE. The V and J ends lost 3 bases and 4 bases respectively, with 14 bases between them. CDR3 length: 15 amino acids.

The chain couples TRBV9 to TRBJ2-7; weak D call: TRBD2 (6 bases). CDR1 SGDLS and CDR2 YYNGEE come from the germline V gene. V lost 4 bases and J 4 bases, leaving 21 bases between the germline ends. The length of the CDR3 is 16 residues. In DNA, the CDR3 is TGTGCCAGCAGCCCTTTAGCACGCGGGACGTTATACGAGCAGTACTTC. Its translation is CASSPLARGTLYEQYF.

The gene calls are TRBV5-6 and TRBJ2-2; TRBD1 matches 9 bases. Germline-derived CDR1 and CDR2 are SGHDT and YYEEEE. After removal of 4 bases from V and 7 bases from J, the junction contained 11 bases not matched to a gene. There are 16 residues in the CDR3. CDR3 nucleotides: TGTGCCAGCAGCGGATGGGACAGGGTTAGGTTCGGGGAGCTGTTTTTT. Translated: CASSGWDRVRFGELFF.

The V gene is TRBV5-1, the J gene TRBJ1-1, with a tentative D call TRBD1 (5 bases). Germline V gene data show CDR1 as SGHRS and CDR2 as YFSETQ. CDR3 length equals 14 residues. The V gene lost 4 bases and the J gene lost 0 bases, with 10 bases spanning the gap. CDR3 sequence: CASSLDRMNTEAFF. CDR3 DNA sequence: TGCGCCAGCAGCCTCGACAGAATGAACACTGAAGCTTTCTTT.

The chain employs TRBV18 and TRBJ2-7; D is possibly TRBD1 (6 bases). V lost 5 bases, J lost 6 bases, and 20 bases lay in between. The CDR3 totals 15 residues. Germline loops: CDR1 KGHSH, CDR2 LQKENI. The CDR3 reads CASSTRTAQGPEQYF. The CDR3 DNA reads TGTGCCAGCTCAACCCGGACAGCCCAGGGCCCCGAGCAGTACTTC.

V usage is TRBV27 and J usage is TRBJ2-5, with 8 positions matching TRBD2. The J call may be incorrect, as the DNA end agrees better with TRBJ2-7. This CDR3 region has 13 residues. Germline CDR1 and CDR2: MNHEY and SMNVEV (reference sequence). The DNA for the CDR3 is TGTGCCAGCAGCCATACTAGCGGTTACGAGCAGTACTTC. This translates into CASSHTSGYEQYF.

The chain carries TRBV6-6 and TRBJ1-4, with D uncertain. Trimming removed 2 bases from V and 7 bases from J, with 11 bases in between. CDR1 is MNHNY, CDR2 SVGAGI, per germline (reference sequence). This CDR3 spans 14 amino acids. Written as DNA, the CDR3 is TGTGCCAGCAGTTACGTCCGGCCTCCTGAAAAACTGTTTTTT. Amino acid sequence: CASSYVRPPEKLFF.

The V and J genes are TRBV7-9 and TRBJ1-1; the D is unclear. Germline CDR1 is SEHNR and CDR2 is FQNEAQ (reference sequence). The CDR3 runs 13 residues. V shed 2 bases and J shed 1 base, with 5 bases lying between them. CDR3: CASSLLQNTEAFF. Written as DNA, the CDR3 is TGTGCCAGCAGCTTACTCCAGAACACTGAAGCTTTCTTT.

On this clone itself: The same CDR3 is also encoded by other DNA sequences in this sample. The chain employs TRBV5-1 and TRBJ1-1; tentative D call: TRBD1 (5 bases). The CDR3 length is 13 residues. The V gene's germline CDR1 is SGHRS and CDR2 YFSETQ. Deletions cut 2 bases from V and 3 bases from J, with 8 bases between. The CDR3 coding sequence is TGCGCCAGCAGCTTACAGGAGTACACTGAAGCTTTCTTT. The encoded protein is CASSLQEYTEAFF.

This clone was counted between two and nine times. V is TRBV7-9 and J is TRBJ2-2, with D possibly being TRBD1 (6 bases). Per the germline V gene, CDR1 is SEHNR and CDR2 is FQNEAQ (reference sequence). V dropped 3 bases and J dropped 3 bases, with 8 bases sitting between them. The CDR3 spans 14 residues. CDR3 DNA: TGTGCCAGCAGCTTGGGACAAGACACCGGGGAGCTGTTTTTT. This sequence encodes CASSLGQDTGELFF.

The genes are TRBV11-2 and TRBJ1-1; D gene unclear. Germline V gene data show CDR1 as SGHAT and CDR2 as FQNNGV. Trimming took off 1 base at V and 3 bases at J, with 9 bases between the two ends. The length of the CDR3 is 14 residues. CDR3 sequence: CASSLGREDTEAFF. As DNA, the CDR3 is TGTGCCAGCAGCTTAGGGCGGGAGGACACTGAAGCTTTCTTT.

The chain joins TRBV18 to TRBJ2-5; TRBD1 might be the D (6 bases). CDR1 KGHSH and CDR2 LQKENI come from the germline V gene. This CDR3 comprises 14 residues. Between the trimmed V and J ends, which lost 2 bases and 5 bases, there was a span of 12 bases. CDR3 in DNA: TGTGCCAGCTCACCAGGACAGTCCGGGGAGACCCAGTACTTC. It encodes CASSPGQSGETQYF. Combining the CDR3 with reference TRBV18 and TRBJ2-5 gives the whole variable domain NAGVMQNPRHLVRRRGQEARLRCSPMKGHSHVYWYRQLPEEGLKFMVYLQKENIIDESGMPKERFSAEFPKEGPSILRIQQVVRGDSAAYFCASSPGQSGETQYFGPGTRLLVL.

V is TRBV5-1 and J is TRBJ2-7, with TRBD2 matching over 12 bases. Germline CDR1 reads SGHRS; CDR2 reads YFSETQ. The V and J ends lost 4 bases and 3 bases, in that order; junction bases with no gene match: 5. The CDR3 has 15 amino acids. The DNA of the CDR3 is TGCGCCAGCAGCCGTCTGACTAGCGGGGGCTACGAGCAGTACTTC. Its translation is CASSRLTSGGYEQYF.

The genes are TRBV7-6 and TRBJ2-4, with D uncertain. This CDR3 is built from 13 residues. V was clipped by 1 base and J by 3 bases, with 4 bases between them. Germline V gene lookup returns CDR1 SGHVS and CDR2 FNYEAQ. The CDR3 region has the DNA TGTGCCAGCAGCTTAGATGACAAAAACATTCAGTACTTC. Translating gives CASSLDDKNIQYF.

The chain carries TRBV19 and TRBJ1-5; TRBD1 matches 9 bases. The V gene's germline CDR1 is LNHDA and CDR2 SQIVND (reference sequence). This CDR3 spans 15 amino acids. Trimming cost V 3 bases and J 6 bases; bases outside gene matches: 6. The CDR3 nucleotides read TGTGCCAGTAGTATGGGACAGGGAGGGGGTCAGCCCCAGCATTTT. Encoded protein: CASSMGQGGGQPQHF.

J is TRBJ2-7 and V is TRBV28; D may be TRBD1 or TRBD2 (5 bases each). Germline lookup yields CDR1 MDHEN and CDR2 SYDVKM. This CDR3 spans 15 amino acids. V lost 6 bases and J lost 0, with 15 bases in between. CDR3 amino acids: CASSGAAKSSYEQYF. Written as DNA, the CDR3 is TGTGCCAGCAGCGGGGCCGCAAAGAGCTCCTACGAGCAGTACTTC.